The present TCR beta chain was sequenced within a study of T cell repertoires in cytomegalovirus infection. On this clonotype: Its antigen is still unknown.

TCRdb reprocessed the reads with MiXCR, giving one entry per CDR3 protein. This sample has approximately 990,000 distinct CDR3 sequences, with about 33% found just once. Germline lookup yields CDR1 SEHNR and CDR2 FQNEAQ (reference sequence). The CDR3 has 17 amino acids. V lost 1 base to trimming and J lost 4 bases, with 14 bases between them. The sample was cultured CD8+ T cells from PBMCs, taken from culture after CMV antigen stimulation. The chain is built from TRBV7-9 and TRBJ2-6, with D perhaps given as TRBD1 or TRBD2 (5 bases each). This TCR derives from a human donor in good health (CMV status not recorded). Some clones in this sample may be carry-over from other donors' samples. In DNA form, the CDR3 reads TGTGCCAGCAGCTTAGTAGTTCGGGACCTCGGGGCCAACGTCCTGACTTTC. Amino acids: CASSLVVRDLGANVLTF.